The clone carrying this T cell receptor (beta chain) was counted ten times or more. No antigen is known for it. The CDR3 runs to 12 residues. Germline lookup yields CDR1 DFQATT and CDR2 SNEGSKA (reference sequence). V was clipped by 4 bases and J by 5 bases, with 11 bases between them. The sample belongs to a study of T cells after yellow fever vaccination. Overall study results and limits: Post-booster repertoires contained most primary-vaccination clones again (roughly 96% CD4, over 70% CD8). Only a minor proportion of clonotypes was detected across both CD4 and CD8 compartments. Contamination by abundant bulk-population clonotypes could be present in FACS-sorted repertoires.

TCRdb recomputed calls from the 5' RACE reads with MiXCR, one row per CDR3 protein. In the table there are a few hundred thousand distinct CDR3 sequences, roughly 3.9% of which are singletons. The receptor was isolated from a man younger than 30 who received the YFV17D yellow fever vaccine. The rearrangement uses TRBV20-1 and TRBJ1-2; D unresolved. Sequenced here: PBMCs, sampled 5 days after the yellow fever booster vaccination. In DNA, the CDR3 is TGCAGTGCTACTACGGGGAGTTATGGCTACACCTTC. Amino acid sequence: CSATTGSYGYTF.